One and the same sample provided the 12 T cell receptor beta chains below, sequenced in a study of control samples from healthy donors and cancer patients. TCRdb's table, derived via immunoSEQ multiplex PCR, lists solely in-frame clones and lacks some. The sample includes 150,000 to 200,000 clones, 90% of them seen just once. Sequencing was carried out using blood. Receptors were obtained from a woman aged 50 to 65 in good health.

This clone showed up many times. Here the CDR3 reads CASSTRGAPEQYF. The CDR3 DNA is TGTGCCAGCAGTACACGGGGTGCCCCCGAGCAGTACTTC. The chain combines TRBV6-5 with TRBJ2-7, with D possibly matching TRBD2 (5 bases). The germline gives CDR1 MNHEY, CDR2 SVGAGI. This CDR3 is built from 13 residues. The V gene lost 5 bases and the J gene lost 6 bases, with 14 bases spanning the gap.

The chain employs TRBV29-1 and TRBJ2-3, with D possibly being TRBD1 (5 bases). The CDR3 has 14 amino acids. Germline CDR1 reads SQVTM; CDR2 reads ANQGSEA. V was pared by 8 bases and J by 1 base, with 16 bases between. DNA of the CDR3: TGCAGCCTCTTCAAGGGGCTCGGCACAGATACGCAGTATTTT. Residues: CSLFKGLGTDTQYF.

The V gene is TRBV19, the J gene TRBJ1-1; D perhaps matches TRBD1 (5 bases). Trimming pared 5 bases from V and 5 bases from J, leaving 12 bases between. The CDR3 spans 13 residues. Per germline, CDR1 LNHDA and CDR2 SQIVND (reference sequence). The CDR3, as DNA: TGTGCCAGTAGTCCGGCCGGGGGGACTGAAGCTTTCTTT. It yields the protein CASSPAGGTEAFF.

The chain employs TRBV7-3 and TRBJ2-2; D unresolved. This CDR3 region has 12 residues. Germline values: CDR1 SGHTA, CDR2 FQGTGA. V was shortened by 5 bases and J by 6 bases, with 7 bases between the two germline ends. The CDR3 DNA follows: TGTGCCAGCAGCCCGGTCCCCGGGGAGCTGTTTTTT. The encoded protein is CASSPVPGELFF.

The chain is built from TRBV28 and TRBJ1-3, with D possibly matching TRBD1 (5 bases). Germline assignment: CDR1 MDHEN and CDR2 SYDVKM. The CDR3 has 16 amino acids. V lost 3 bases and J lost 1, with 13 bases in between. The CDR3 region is CASSFSGGNSGNTIYF. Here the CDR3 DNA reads TGTGCCAGCAGTTTTTCCGGGGGGAATTCTGGAAACACCATATATTTT. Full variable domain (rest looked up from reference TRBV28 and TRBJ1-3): DVKVTQSSRYLVKRTGEKVFLECVQDMDHENMFWYRQDPGLGLRLIYFSYDVKMKEKGDIPEGYSVSREKKERFSLILESASTNQTSMYLCASSFSGGNSGNTIYFGEGSWLTVV.

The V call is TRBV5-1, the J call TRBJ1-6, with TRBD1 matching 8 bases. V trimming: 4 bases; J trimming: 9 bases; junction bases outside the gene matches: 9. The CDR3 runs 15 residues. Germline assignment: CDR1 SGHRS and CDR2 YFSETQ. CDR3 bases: TGCGCCAGCAGCGGAAAAGGACAGGGAGGTTCACCCCTCCACTTT. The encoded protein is CASSGKGQGGSPLHF.

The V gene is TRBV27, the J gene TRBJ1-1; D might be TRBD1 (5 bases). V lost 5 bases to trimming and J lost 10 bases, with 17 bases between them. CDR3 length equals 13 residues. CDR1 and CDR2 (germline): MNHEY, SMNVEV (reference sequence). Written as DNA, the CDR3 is TGTGCCAGCAGTCCAAGCGGGACGTTGGTAGCTTTCTTT. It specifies CASSPSGTLVAFF.

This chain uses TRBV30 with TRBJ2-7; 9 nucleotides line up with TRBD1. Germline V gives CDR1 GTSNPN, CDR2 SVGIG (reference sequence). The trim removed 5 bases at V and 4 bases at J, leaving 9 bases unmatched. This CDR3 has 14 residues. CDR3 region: CAWETGTGFYEQYF. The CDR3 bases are TGTGCCTGGGAAACCGGGACAGGGTTTTACGAGCAGTACTTC.

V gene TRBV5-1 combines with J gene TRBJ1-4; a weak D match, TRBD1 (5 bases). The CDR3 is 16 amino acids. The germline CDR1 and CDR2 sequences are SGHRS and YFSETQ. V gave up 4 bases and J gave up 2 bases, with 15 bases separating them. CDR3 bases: TGCGCCAGCAGCCTGGGCGGGGCGCTCACTAATGAAAAACTGTTTTTT. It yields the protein CASSLGGALTNEKLFF.

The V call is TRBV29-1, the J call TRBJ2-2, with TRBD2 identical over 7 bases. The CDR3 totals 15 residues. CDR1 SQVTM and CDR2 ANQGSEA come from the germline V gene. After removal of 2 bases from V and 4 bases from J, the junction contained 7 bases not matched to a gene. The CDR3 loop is CSVESRGSPTGELFF. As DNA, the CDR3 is TGCAGCGTTGAATCGCGGGGGTCCCCCACCGGGGAGCTGTTTTTT.

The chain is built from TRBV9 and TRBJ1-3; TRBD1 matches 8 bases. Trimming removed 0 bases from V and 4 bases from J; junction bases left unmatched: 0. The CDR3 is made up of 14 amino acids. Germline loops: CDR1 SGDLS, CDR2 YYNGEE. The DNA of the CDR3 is TGTGCCAGCAGCGTAGGGGACAGGGGAAACACCATATATTTT. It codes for CASSVGDRGNTIYF. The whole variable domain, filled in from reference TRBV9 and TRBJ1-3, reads DSGVTQTPKHLITATGQRVTLRCSPRSGDLSVYWYQQSLDQGLQFLIQYYNGEERAKGNILERFSAQQFPDLHSELNLSSLELGDSALYFCASSVGDRGNTIYFGEGSWLTVV.

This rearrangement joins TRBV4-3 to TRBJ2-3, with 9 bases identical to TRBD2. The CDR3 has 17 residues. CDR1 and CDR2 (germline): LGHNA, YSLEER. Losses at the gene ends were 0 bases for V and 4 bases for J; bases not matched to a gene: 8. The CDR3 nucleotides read TGCGCCAGCAGCCAAGATCTTCAGCGGGGGGCGGCAGATACGCAGTATTTT. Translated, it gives CASSQDLQRGAADTQYF.